This T cell receptor beta chain stems from a study of cytomegalovirus exposure and HLA in healthy donors. With 2 bases removed from V and 4 bases from J, the gap between germline ends came to 11 bases. CDR3 size: 14 residues. CDR1 is SGDLS and CDR2 is YYNGEE in the germline V gene. 13 Jbeta primers and 60 Vbeta primers were used for the PCR. The protocol was immunoSEQ multiplex PCR, while the TCRdb copy is restricted to in-frame clones and leaves out a portion. The table lists roughly 100,000 clones, roughly 70% of them singletons. The rearrangement links TRBV9 to TRBJ2-3; perhaps TRBD2 as D (6 bases). The TCR originated in a woman in her 50s in good health and CMV-seronegative. The sequenced sample was PBMCs. The CDR3 DNA reads TGTGCCAGCAGCGTTGAACGGGAGTCAGATACGCAGTATTTT. This translates into CASSVERESDTQYF. The full variable domain, completed using reference TRBV9 and TRBJ2-3, is DSGVTQTPKHLITATGQRVTLRCSPRSGDLSVYWYQQSLDQGLQFLIQYYNGEERAKGNILERFSAQQFPDLHSELNLSSLELGDSALYFCASSVERESDTQYFGPGTRLTVL.